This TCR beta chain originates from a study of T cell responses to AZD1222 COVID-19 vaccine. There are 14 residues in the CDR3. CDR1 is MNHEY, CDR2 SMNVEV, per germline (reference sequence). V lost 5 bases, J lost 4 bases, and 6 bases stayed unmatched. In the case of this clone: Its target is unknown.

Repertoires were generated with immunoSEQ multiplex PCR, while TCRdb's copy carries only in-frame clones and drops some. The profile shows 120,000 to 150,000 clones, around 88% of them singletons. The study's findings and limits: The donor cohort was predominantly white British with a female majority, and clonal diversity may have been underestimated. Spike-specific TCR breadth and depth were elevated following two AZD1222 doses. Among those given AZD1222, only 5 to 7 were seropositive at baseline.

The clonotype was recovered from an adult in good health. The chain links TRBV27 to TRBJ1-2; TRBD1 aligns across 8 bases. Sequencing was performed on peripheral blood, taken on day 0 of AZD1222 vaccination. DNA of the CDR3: TGTGCCAGCAGTCCGAGGACAGGGACCTATGGCTACACCTTC. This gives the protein CASSPRTGTYGYTF.